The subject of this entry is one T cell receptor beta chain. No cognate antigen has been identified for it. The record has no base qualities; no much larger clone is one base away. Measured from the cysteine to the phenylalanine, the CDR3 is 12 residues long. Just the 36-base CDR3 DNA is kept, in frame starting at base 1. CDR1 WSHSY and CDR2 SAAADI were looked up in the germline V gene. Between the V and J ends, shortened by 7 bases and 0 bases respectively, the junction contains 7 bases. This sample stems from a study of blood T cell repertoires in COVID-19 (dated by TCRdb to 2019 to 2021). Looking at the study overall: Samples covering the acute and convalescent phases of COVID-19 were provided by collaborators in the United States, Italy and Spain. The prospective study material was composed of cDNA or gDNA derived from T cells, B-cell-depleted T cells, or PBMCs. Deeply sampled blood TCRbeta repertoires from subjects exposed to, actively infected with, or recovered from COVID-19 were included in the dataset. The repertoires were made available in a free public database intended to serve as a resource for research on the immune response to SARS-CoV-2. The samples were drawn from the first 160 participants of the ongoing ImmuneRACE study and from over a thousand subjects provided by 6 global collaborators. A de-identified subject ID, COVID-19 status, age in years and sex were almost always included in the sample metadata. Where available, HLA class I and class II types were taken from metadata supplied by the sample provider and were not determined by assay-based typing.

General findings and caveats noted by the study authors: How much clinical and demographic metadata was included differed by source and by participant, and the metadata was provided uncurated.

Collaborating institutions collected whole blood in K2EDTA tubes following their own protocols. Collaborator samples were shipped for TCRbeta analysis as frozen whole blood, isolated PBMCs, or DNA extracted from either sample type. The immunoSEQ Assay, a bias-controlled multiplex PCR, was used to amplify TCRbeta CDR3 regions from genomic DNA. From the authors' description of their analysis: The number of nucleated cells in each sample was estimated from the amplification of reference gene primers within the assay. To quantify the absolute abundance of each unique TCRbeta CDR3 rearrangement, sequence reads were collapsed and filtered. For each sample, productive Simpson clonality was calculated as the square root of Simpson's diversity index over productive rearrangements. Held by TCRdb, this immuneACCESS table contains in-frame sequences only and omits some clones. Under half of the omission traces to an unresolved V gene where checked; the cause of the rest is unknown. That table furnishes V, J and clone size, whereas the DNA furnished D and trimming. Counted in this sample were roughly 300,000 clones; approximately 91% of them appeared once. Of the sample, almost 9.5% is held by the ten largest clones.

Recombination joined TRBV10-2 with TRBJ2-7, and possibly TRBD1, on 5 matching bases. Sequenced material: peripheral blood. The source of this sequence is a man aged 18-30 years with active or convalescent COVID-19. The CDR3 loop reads CASKDNSYEQYF. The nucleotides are TGCGCCAGCAAGGACAACTCCTACGAGCAGTACTTC.